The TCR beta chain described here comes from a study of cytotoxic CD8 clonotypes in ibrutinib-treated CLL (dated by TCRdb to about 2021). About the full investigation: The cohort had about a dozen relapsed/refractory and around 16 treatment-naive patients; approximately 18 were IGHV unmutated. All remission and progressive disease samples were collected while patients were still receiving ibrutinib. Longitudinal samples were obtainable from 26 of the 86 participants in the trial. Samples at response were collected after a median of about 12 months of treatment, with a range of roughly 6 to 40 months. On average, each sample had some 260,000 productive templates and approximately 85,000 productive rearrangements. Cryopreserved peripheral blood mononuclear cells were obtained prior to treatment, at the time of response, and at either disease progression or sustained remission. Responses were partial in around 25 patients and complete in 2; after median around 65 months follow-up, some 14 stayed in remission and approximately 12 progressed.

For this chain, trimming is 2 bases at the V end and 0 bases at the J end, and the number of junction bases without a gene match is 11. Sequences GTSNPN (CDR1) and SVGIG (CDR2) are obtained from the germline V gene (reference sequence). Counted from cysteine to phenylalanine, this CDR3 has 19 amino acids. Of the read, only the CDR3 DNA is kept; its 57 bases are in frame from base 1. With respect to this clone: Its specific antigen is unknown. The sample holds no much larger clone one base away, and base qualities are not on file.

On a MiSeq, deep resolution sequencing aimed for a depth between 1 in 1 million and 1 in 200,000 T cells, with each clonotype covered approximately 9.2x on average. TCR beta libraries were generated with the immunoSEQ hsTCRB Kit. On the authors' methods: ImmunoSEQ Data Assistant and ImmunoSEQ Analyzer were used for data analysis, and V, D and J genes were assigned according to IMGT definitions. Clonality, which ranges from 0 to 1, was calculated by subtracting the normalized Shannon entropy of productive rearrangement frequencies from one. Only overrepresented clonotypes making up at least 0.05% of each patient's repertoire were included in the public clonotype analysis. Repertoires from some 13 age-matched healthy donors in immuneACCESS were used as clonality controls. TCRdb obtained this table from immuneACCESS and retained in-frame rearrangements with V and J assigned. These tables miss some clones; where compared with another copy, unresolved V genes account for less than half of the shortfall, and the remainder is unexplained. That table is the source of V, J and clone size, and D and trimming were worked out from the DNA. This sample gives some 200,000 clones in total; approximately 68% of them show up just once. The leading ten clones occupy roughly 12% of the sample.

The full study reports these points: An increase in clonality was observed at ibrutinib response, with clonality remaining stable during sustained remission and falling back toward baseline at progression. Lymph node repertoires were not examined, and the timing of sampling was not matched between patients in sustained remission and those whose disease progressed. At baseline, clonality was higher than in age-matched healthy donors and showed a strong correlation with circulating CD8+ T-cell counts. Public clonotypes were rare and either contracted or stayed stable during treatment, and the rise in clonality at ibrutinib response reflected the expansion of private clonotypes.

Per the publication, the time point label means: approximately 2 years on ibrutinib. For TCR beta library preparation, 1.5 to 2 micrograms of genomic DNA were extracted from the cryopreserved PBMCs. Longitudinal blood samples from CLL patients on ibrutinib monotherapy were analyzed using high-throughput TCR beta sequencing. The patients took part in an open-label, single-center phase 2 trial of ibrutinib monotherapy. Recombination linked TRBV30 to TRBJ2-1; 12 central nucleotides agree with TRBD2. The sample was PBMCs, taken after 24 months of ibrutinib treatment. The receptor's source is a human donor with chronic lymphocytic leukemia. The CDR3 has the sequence CAWSWRWTSGASSYNEQFF. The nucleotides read TGTGCCTGGAGTTGGAGATGGACTAGCGGGGCTAGCTCCTACAATGAGCAGTTCTTC.